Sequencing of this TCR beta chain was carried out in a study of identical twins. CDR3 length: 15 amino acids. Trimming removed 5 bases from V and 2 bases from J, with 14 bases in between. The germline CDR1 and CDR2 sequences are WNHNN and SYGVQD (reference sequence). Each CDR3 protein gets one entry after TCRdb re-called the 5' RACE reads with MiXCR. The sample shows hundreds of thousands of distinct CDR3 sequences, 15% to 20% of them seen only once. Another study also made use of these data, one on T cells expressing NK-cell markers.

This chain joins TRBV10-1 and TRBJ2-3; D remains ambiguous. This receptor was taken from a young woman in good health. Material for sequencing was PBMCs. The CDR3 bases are TGCGCCAGCAGTCCGCGACGGACGAACACAGATACGCAGTATTTT. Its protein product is CASSPRRTNTDTQYF.